This TCR beta chain was recovered during a study of cytomegalovirus exposure and HLA in healthy donors. The CDR3 runs 14 residues. From germline, CDR1 is MNHNS and CDR2 SASEGT. The trim removed 4 bases at V and 3 bases at J, leaving 2 bases unmatched. The assay was immunoSEQ multiplex PCR, and TCRdb's table has in-frame clones only and misses some. This sample has fewer than 400,000 clones; approximately 90% occur once, and the top ten carry 0.84%. Study-wide points: Cytomegalovirus-associated TCR beta chains were listed, numbering roughly 150.

About this clone itself: No antigen is known for it.

The chain combines TRBV6-1 with TRBJ1-1; 10 bases are shared with TRBD1. This clonotype was sampled from a woman aged 18-35 years in good health and CMV-seronegative. The sequenced sample was PBMCs. The CDR3 coding sequence is TGTGCCAGCAGTGCCGGGACAGGGGACACTGAAGCTTTCTTT. This sequence encodes CASSAGTGDTEAFF.